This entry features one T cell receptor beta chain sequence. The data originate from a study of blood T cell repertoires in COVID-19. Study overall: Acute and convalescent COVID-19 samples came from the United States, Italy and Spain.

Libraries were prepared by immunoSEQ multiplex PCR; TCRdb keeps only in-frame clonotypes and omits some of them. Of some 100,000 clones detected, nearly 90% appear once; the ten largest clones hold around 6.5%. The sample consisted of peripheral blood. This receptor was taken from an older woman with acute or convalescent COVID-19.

CDR3 sequence (DNA): TGTGCCAGCAGCCTGAGTTTAGCGGGAGGGTACTTTAATGAGCAGTTCTTC. It is translated as CASSLSLAGGYFNEQFF. V usage is TRBV11-3 and J usage is TRBJ2-1, with 11 bases matching TRBD2. CDR3 size: 17 residues. After removal of 5 bases from V and 7 bases from J, the junction contained 13 bases not matched to a gene. Germline V gives CDR1 SGHNT, CDR2 YENEEA.